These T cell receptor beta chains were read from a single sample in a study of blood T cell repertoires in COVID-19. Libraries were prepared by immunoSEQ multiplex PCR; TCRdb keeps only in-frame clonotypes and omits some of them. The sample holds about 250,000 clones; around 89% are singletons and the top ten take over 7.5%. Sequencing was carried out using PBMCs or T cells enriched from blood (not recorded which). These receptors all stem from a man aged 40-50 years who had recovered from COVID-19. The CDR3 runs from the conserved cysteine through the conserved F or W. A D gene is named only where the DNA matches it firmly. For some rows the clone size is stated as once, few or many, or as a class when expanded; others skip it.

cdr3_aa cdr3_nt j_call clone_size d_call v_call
CARSLTEYSNQPQHF TGTGCCAGAAGCTTAACAGAATATAGCAATCAGCCCCAGCATTTT TRBJ1-5 . . TRBV7-5
CASSPGSGRPETQYF TGCGCCAGCAGCCCGGGGAGCGGGAGGCCGGAGACCCAGTACTTC TRBJ2-5 . TRBD2 TRBV5-1
CASSIVRLAGGYTDTQYF TGTGCCAGTAGTATAGTTCGGCTAGCGGGAGGTTACACAGATACGCAGTATTTT TRBJ2-3 . TRBD2 TRBV19
CASSEGQPLSGNQPQHF TGTGCCAGCAGTGAGGGACAGCCCCTTTCGGGCAATCAGCCCCAGCATTTT TRBJ1-5 . TRBD1 TRBV6-1
CASSLVGLPETQYF TGTGCCAGCAGCTTAGTGGGACTACCAGAGACCCAGTACTTC TRBJ2-5 . TRBD2 TRBV7-3
CASSPPSGVSYNEQFF TGTGCCAGCAGTCCCCCTAGCGGGGTCTCCTACAATGAGCAGTTCTTC TRBJ2-1 . TRBD2 TRBV28
CASTQGGTGELFF TGTGCCAGCACGCAGGGGGGCACCGGGGAGCTGTTTTTT TRBJ2-2 . . TRBV6-5
CASTPRRGSGNTIYF TGTGCCAGCACTCCGAGGCGGGGCTCTGGAAACACCATATATTTT TRBJ1-3 . . TRBV11-2
CASSLQSVLAGGNEQFF TGTGCCAGCAGCCTCCAATCGGTGTTAGCGGGAGGCAATGAGCAGTTCTTC TRBJ2-1 . TRBD2 TRBV7-8
CATYVQGRGSVYEQYF TGTGCCACCTACGTCCAGGGCCGGGGGAGCGTCTACGAGCAGTACTTC TRBJ2-7 . . TRBV28
CAISEVRGLEDTIYF TGTGCCATCAGTGAGGTTAGGGGGTTGGAAGACACCATATATTTT TRBJ1-3 . . TRBV10-3
CASSFGGTTYEQYF TGTGCCAGCAGCTTCGGTGGGACAACCTACGAGCAGTACTTC TRBJ2-7 . . TRBV7-9
CASNGRGGEKLFF TGTGCCAGTAACGGGAGGGGAGGTGAAAAACTGTTTTTT TRBJ1-4 . . TRBV19
CASSLRRTTGGFVMNTEAFF TGCGCCAGCAGCCTAAGGCGTACAACAGGGGGCTTTGTTATGAACACTGAAGCTTTCTTT TRBJ1-1 . TRBD1 TRBV5-1
CASSQAAQDSNQPQHF TGCGCCAGCAGCCAAGCAGCCCAGGATAGCAATCAGCCCCAGCATTTT TRBJ1-5 few . TRBV4-1
CASSYSPRQETQYF TGTGCCAGCAGTTACTCGCCCAGGCAAGAGACCCAGTACTTC TRBJ2-5 . . TRBV6-5
CSVEPSRPGLAAYNEQFF TGCAGCGTTGAGCCAAGTCGACCGGGACTAGCGGCTTACAATGAGCAGTTCTTC TRBJ2-1 . TRBD2 TRBV29-1
CASSDKAEGTYEQYF TGCGCCAGCAGTGATAAAGCGGAAGGGACCTACGAGCAGTACTTC TRBJ2-7 few . TRBV10-1
CASSSRQGGGYTF TGTGCCAGCAGTTCCAGACAGGGAGGTGGCTACACCTTC TRBJ1-2 . TRBD1 TRBV28
CASSSGGLATANEQFF TGTGCCAGCAGTTCCGGCGGGCTAGCCACGGCCAATGAGCAGTTCTTC TRBJ2-1 . . TRBV6-5
CATSDRGLAGAGEQFF TGTGCCACCAGTGACCGGGGACTAGCGGGAGCTGGTGAGCAGTTCTTC TRBJ2-1 . TRBD2 TRBV24-1
CATSKPAGGRETQYF TGTGCCACCAGCAAACCCGCGGGGGGTAGAGAGACCCAGTACTTC TRBJ2-5 . TRBD2 TRBV15
CAISDDSHATNEKLFF TGTGCCATCAGTGACGACAGCCATGCAACTAATGAAAAACTGTTTTTT TRBJ1-4 . . TRBV10-3
CASKQDITYEQYF TGTGCCAGCAAACAGGACATAACCTACGAGCAGTACTTC TRBJ2-7 . . TRBV28
CASSSRTGQNSPLHF TGTGCCAGCAGCTCAAGGACAGGGCAAAATTCACCCCTCCACTTT TRBJ1-6 . TRBD1 TRBV9
CASSTEQGWAEKLFF TGTGCCAGTAGTACCGAACAGGGGTGGGCTGAAAAACTGTTTTTT TRBJ1-4 . TRBD1 TRBV19
CASSQGNSAYEQYF TGTGCCAGCAGCCAAGGCAATAGCGCGTACGAGCAGTACTTC TRBJ2-7 . . TRBV7-9
CSASTPPGQGAEDQPQHF TGCAGTGCTAGTACCCCCCCGGGACAGGGGGCTGAGGACCAGCCCCAGCATTTT TRBJ1-5 . TRBD1 TRBV20-1
CASSLQGVYGYTF TGTGCCAGCAGTTTACAGGGCGTCTATGGCTACACCTTC TRBJ1-2 . . TRBV28
CASSQDGRSYEQYF TGCGCCAGCAGCCAAGATGGCAGGTCCTACGAGCAGTACTTC TRBJ2-7 . . TRBV4-3
CAWTRGVAYEQYF TGTGCCTGGACCCGCGGGGTTGCCTACGAGCAGTACTTC TRBJ2-7 few . TRBV30
CASSLDYQGPGTALGGYTF TGTGCCAGCAGCTTAGACTATCAGGGGCCCGGGACAGCCTTGGGTGGCTACACCTTC TRBJ1-2 . TRBD1 TRBV5-8
CASSLVFSGMRKMPIYF TGTGCCAGCAGCTTAGTGTTTTCGGGGATGAGGAAAATGCCCATATATTTT TRBJ1-3 once . TRBV11-2
CASSPDSKHNSPLHF TGTGCCAGCTCCCCCGACAGCAAGCATAATTCACCCCTCCACTTT TRBJ1-6 . . TRBV25-1
CASSSTAQSYEQYF TGTGCCAGCAGTTCGACAGCACAATCCTACGAGCAGTACTTC TRBJ2-7 few . TRBV27
CASSRGTGISYEQYF TGCGCCAGCAGCCGAGGGACAGGGATCTCCTACGAGCAGTACTTC TRBJ2-7 few TRBD1 TRBV4-1